Below are 21 T cell receptor beta chains sequenced from a single sample in a study of monozygotic twins with inflammatory bowel disease. From its re-call of the 5' RACE reads, TCRdb lists each CDR3 protein once, without DNA. The sample holds fewer than 550,000 distinct CDR3 sequences. Sample: blood. These receptors were obtained from a human donor with ulcerative colitis or Crohn's disease, or a healthy co-twin of an affected twin (not recorded which).

The chain uses TRBV7-9 and TRBJ2-1; no DNA is available, so the TRBD2 call from TCRdb remains unchecked. Looked up from germline, CDR1 is SEHNR and CDR2 is FQNEAQ (reference sequence). The CDR3 extends over 16 amino acids. The CDR3 protein is CASSRLAGTAYNEQFF.

The chain combines TRBV7-2 with TRBJ2-7; the D gene TCRdb calls, TRBD2, cannot be checked with no DNA. This CDR3 has 15 residues. Germline lookup yields CDR1 SGHTA and CDR2 FQGNSA. The CDR3 here is CASSQRTSGGIEQYF. Together with reference TRBV7-2 and TRBJ2-7, the CDR3 gives the full variable domain: GAGVSQSPSNKVTEKGKDVELRCDPISGHTALYWYRQSLGQGLEFLIYFQGNSAPDKSGLPSDRFSAERTGGSVSTLTIQRTQQEDSAVYLCASSQRTSGGIEQYFGPGTRLTVT.

This chain joins TRBV6-6 and TRBJ1-2. Germline CDR1 MNHNY, CDR2 SVGAGI (reference sequence). There are 12 residues in the CDR3. The CDR3 loop reads CASSYSRVGYTF.

This chain links TRBV12-3 or TRBV12-4 with TRBJ2-1; checking the TCRdb D call of TRBD1 is not possible without DNA. This CDR3 is 15 amino acids long. This CDR3 is CASSPGTGIYNEQFF.

This chain connects TRBV11-2 to TRBJ1-4; TCRdb's D call of TRBD1 is untestable without DNA. Germline lookup yields CDR1 SGHAT and CDR2 FQNNGV. The CDR3 length is 16 residues. CDR3 sequence reads: CASSLGSQGTTEKLFF.

The rearrangement uses TRBV2 and TRBJ1-1; TCRdb outputs TRBD1, but without DNA this stays unchecked. Germline V lookup: CDR1 SNHLY, CDR2 FYNNEI. This CDR3 comprises 19 residues. The CDR3 protein is CASSEVWGQGTKVGTEAFF.

This chain links TRBV7-9 with TRBJ2-3; TCRdb names TRBD2, which stays unverified in the absence of DNA. The CDR3 is 15 amino acids. The germline V gene has CDR1 SEHNR and CDR2 FQNEAQ (reference sequence). This CDR3 reads CASSLWPKTTDTQYF.

J is TRBJ1-2 and V is TRBV18; without DNA, the TCRdb call of TRBD1 cannot be checked. Germline lookup yields CDR1 KGHSH and CDR2 LQKENI. The CDR3 has 14 residues. CDR3 sequence reads: CASSPGGQGYGYTF.

The CDR3 here is CASSLGTSGVYGYTF. The chain links TRBV7-9 to TRBJ1-2; TCRdb selects TRBD1, and the lack of DNA leaves this call unchecked. CDR1 is SEHNR and CDR2 is FQNEAQ in the germline V gene (reference sequence). There are 15 residues in the CDR3.

The chain uses TRBV5-1 and TRBJ2-2; with no DNA, the TCRdb D assignment of TRBD2 cannot be verified. The CDR3 consists of 15 residues. The V gene's germline CDR1 is SGHRS and CDR2 YFSETQ. CDR3: CASSFSAGFTGELFF. Combining the CDR3 with reference TRBV5-1 and TRBJ2-2 gives the whole variable domain KAGVTQTPRYLIKTRGQQVTLSCSPISGHRSVSWYQQTPGQGLQFLFEYFSETQRNKGNFPGRFSGRQFSNSRSEMNVSTLELGDSALYLCASSFSAGFTGELFFGEGSRLTVL.

The chain uses TRBV20-1 and TRBJ2-1; TCRdb proposes TRBD2, but this gene call is untestable without DNA. This CDR3 is built from 14 residues. From germline, CDR1 is DFQATT and CDR2 SNEGSKA (reference sequence). The CDR3 protein is CSAETGTSVNQQFF.

The rearrangement uses TRBV10-3 and TRBJ2-2. The CDR3 has 12 amino acids. Germline CDR1 is ENHRY and CDR2 is SYGVKD. The chain's CDR3 is CAIESDTGELFF.

The chain joins TRBV6-2 or TRBV6-3 to TRBJ2-2; TCRdb reports TRBD2, a call that lacks DNA to check it against. The CDR3 has 14 residues. Germline loops: CDR1 MNHEY, CDR2 SVGEGT. The CDR3 spells CASSSQGLTGELFF.

This chain uses TRBV12-3 or TRBV12-4 with TRBJ1-1. The CDR3 consists of 13 residues. The CDR3 spells CASSGQAYTEAFF.

The chain carries TRBV6-5 and TRBJ2-3; the TCRdb D gene call, TRBD2, has no DNA to confirm it. Looked up from germline, CDR1 is MNHEY and CDR2 is SVGAGI. The length of the CDR3 is 18 residues. CDR3 loop: CASSYSGLAGWVTDTQYF.

V usage is TRBV5-4 and J usage is TRBJ2-1; absent DNA, TCRdb's TRBD1 call cannot be checked. Germline V CDR1 and CDR2: SGHNT, YYREEE (reference sequence). This CDR3 is 15 amino acids long. This CDR3 is CASSSIETRGDEQFF. The variable domain in full, with the rest retrieved from reference TRBV5-4 and TRBJ2-1, is ETGVTQSPTHLIKTRGQQVTLRCSSQSGHNTVSWYQQALGQGPQFIFQYYREEENGRGNFPPRFSGLQFPNYSSELNVNALELDDSALYLCASSSIETRGDEQFFGPGTRLTVL.

The gene calls are TRBV19 and TRBJ1-2; TCRdb lists TRBD1, though no DNA is available to test this call. The length of the CDR3 is 15 residues. Germline assignment: CDR1 LNHDA and CDR2 SQIVND (reference sequence). This CDR3 reads CASSGLPGHNYGYTF.

The chain carries TRBV5-1 and TRBJ2-7; TCRdb gives TRBD1 as the D gene, but with no DNA this cannot be confirmed. The CDR3 is 14 residues long. The V gene's germline CDR1 is SGHRS and CDR2 YFSETQ. CDR3: CASSGGGASGEQYF.

V usage is TRBV9 and J usage is TRBJ2-3; TCRdb gives TRBD1 as the D gene, but with no DNA this cannot be confirmed. Per germline, CDR1 SGDLS and CDR2 YYNGEE. This CDR3 spans 16 amino acids. The CDR3 is CASSVGGDPYTDTQYF.

The chain is built from TRBV20-1 and TRBJ2-5; no DNA is available, so the TRBD2 call from TCRdb remains unchecked. Germline V lookup: CDR1 DFQATT, CDR2 SNEGSKA (reference sequence). The CDR3 length is 15 residues. CDR3 residues: CSARVGTSRGETQYF.

This sequence joins TRBV6-1 and TRBJ2-2; the TCRdb call, TRBD1, lacks DNA for checking. The germline V gene has CDR1 MNHNS and CDR2 SASEGT. The CDR3 is made up of 15 amino acids. The CDR3 loop is CASSHPGEIAGELFF.